The sample holds many counts of the clone carrying this TCR beta chain. Its antigen is currently unknown. TCRdb analysed the 5' RACE reads with MiXCR anew, one entry per CDR3 protein. The sample consists of more than 80,000 distinct CDR3 sequences, about 10% of them appearing once. The V gene's germline CDR1 is KGHDR and CDR2 SFDVKD. The trim removed 5 bases at V and 10 bases at J, leaving 17 bases unmatched. The CDR3 sequence is 17 residues long. The data belong to a study of early T cells in non-severe SARS-CoV-2 infection. Study-level findings and limits: VDJdb matching favored anti-spike CD8 responses, missing private and CD4 specificities.

The J gene is TRBJ2-1, the V gene TRBV24-1, with TRBD2 identical over 9 bases. This clonotype originated in an adult who was a healthcare worker with PCR-confirmed SARS-CoV-2 infection or an uninfected control (not recorded which). The sequenced sample consisted of whole blood. CDR3 in amino acids: CATSGTGQRLAEGEQFF. The CDR3, as DNA: TGTGCCACCAGTGGCACAGGACAGAGACTAGCGGAAGGCGAGCAGTTCTTC.